These T cell receptor beta chains were read from a single sample in a study of control samples from healthy donors and cancer patients. Clones were read by immunoSEQ multiplex PCR, and TCRdb kept only the in-frame ones, dropping some. The repertoire holds 400,000 to 500,000 clones, with over 75% as singletons. Sequencing was carried out using PBMCs. The receptors derive from a man aged 40-50 years with head and neck cancer. The CDR3 runs from the conserved cysteine through the conserved F or W. A D gene is named only where the DNA matches it firmly. The size of a clone is reported for some rows only, either as once, few or many, or as a class for expanded clones.

TRBJ2-7 TRBV7-9 . . TGTGCCAGCAGCTTCAGCTCCTACGAGCAGTACTTC CASSFSSYEQYF
TRBJ2-1 TRBV6-5 few TRBD1 TGTGCCAGCGCCAAGGGACAGGGAAATTACAATGAGCAGTTCTTC CASAKGQGNYNEQFF
TRBJ1-5 TRBV19 . TRBD1 TGTGCCAGTACCTCTTCGACAGGGGGATGGGTTCAGCCCCAGCATTTT CASTSSTGGWVQPQHF
TRBJ1-1 TRBV19 . TRBD1 TGTGCCAGTAGTCCGGGACAGACGAACACTGAAGCTTTCTTT CASSPGQTNTEAFF
TRBJ1-5 TRBV7-2 . TRBD1 TGTGCCAGCAGCTTAGAGGGGGCGAGCAATCAGCCCCAGCATTTT CASSLEGASNQPQHF
TRBJ1-3 TRBV5-5 . . TGTGCCAGCAGCTTTTCCCCAGTTGAAAACACCATATATTTT CASSFSPVENTIYF
TRBJ2-4 TRBV19 . . TGTGCCAGTAAACACGGGGGACAGCAAAACATTCAGTACTTC CASKHGGQQNIQYF
TRBJ2-1 TRBV5-4 . . TGTGCCAGCAGCCCGGGCGTAGCCTACAATGAGCAGTTCTTC CASSPGVAYNEQFF
TRBJ1-4 TRBV6-1 once . TGTGCCAGCAGTGAAGCGGGAACGGCGGCACCTAATGAAAAACTGTTTTTT CASSEAGTAAPNEKLFF
TRBJ2-3 TRBV4-2 few . TGTGCCAGCAGCCAAGTAGGGACGCCGACCCCAGATACGCAGTATTTT CASSQVGTPTPDTQYF
TRBJ1-2 TRBV27 . . TGTGCCAGCAGTTTCAGGGGCCTTGAGAATGGCTACACCTTC CASSFRGLENGYTF
TRBJ1-4 TRBV4-3 . . TGCGCCAGCAGCCAAGATATAACGGACCCCGTGTTCAAACTGTTTTTT CASSQDITDPVFKLFF
TRBJ2-7 TRBV27 once . TGTGCCAGCAGTTTAGGCGCCTACTACGAGCAGTACTTC CASSLGAYYEQYF
TRBJ1-6 TRBV28 . . TGTGCCAGCAGTGGGAGGTGGGGGGCGAGGGAGAGATCACCCCTCCACTTT CASSGRWGARERSPLHF
TRBJ1-5 TRBV28 . . TGTGCCAGCAGTTCGCCCCGGAGGCCGGTTCAGCCCCAGCATTTT CASSSPRRPVQPQHF
TRBJ2-2 TRBV25-1 . TRBD1 TGTGCCAGCAGGGACAGGTTCACCGGGGAGCTGTTTTTT CASRDRFTGELFF
TRBJ2-3 TRBV30 . . TGTGCCTGGCGTTTGTGGGGGTCGAGCACAGATACGCAGTATTTT CAWRLWGSSTDTQYF
TRBJ1-4 TRBV28 . . TGTGCCAGCAGTTTTAGTGGCAGTAATGAAAAACTGTTTTTT CASSFSGSNEKLFF
TRBJ2-1 TRBV12-3/TRBV12-4 . . TGTGCCAGCACTGTCTACAATGAGCAGTTCTTC CASTVYNEQFF
TRBJ2-1 TRBV27 . . TGTGCCAGCAGTTTAAATCCAAGCTCCTACAATGAGCAGTTCTTC CASSLNPSSYNEQFF
TRBJ2-7 TRBV9 . TRBD2 TGTGCCAGCAGTGCGGGGGAGTCCTACGAGCAGTACTTC CASSAGESYEQYF
TRBJ2-7 TRBV5-5 . . TGTGCCAGCAGCTTGACAGTCGGAGGCTACGAGCAGTACTTC CASSLTVGGYEQYF
TRBJ1-6 TRBV30 . . TGTGCCTGGGACGCAGGAACCCATAATTCACCCCTCCACTTT CAWDAGTHNSPLHF
TRBJ2-5 TRBV18 . . TGTGCCAGCTCACCACAATTGGAGACCCAGTACTTC CASSPQLETQYF
TRBJ2-5 TRBV15 . TRBD2 TGTGCCACCAGCAGAGGACTAGCGGGTCAAGAGACCCAGTACTTC CATSRGLAGQETQYF
TRBJ1-1 TRBV5-1 once . TGCGCCAGCAGCTTGGCCGAGGGGATGAACACTGAAGCTTTCTTT CASSLAEGMNTEAFF
TRBJ2-3 TRBV28 . . TGTGCCAGCAGTTGGGCAGGGGACACAGATACGCAGTATTTT CASSWAGDTDTQYF
TRBJ1-4 TRBV10-3 once . TGTGCCATCAGTGTTGGGCTTGGTGAAAAACTGTTTTTT CAISVGLGEKLFF
TRBJ2-7 TRBV7-2 . . TGTGCCAGCAGCCCCGTCGGGGGTCCAACGTATTACGAGCAGTACTTC CASSPVGGPTYYEQYF
TRBJ2-1 TRBV9 . TRBD2 TGTGCCAGCAGCGTCGCTAGCGGGAAGGTGGGTGAGCAGTTCTTC CASSVASGKVGEQFF
TRBJ2-3 TRBV27 . TRBD2 TGTGCCAGCAGTTTAATAGCGGGAGTCTCAGATACGCAGTATTTT CASSLIAGVSDTQYF
TRBJ2-2 TRBV4-1 . . TGCGCCAGCAGCCAAGCATTGGACAGGAACACCGGGGAGCTGTTTTTT CASSQALDRNTGELFF
TRBJ2-7 TRBV7-9 . TRBD1 TGTGCCAGCAGCTTGGGACAAGGTTCAGGACAGGGGCCAGCCTACGAGCAGTACTTC CASSLGQGSGQGPAYEQYF
TRBJ1-5 TRBV29-1 . TRBD1 TGCAGCGTCACAGGGGCAAATCAGCCCCAGCATTTT CSVTGANQPQHF
TRBJ2-7 TRBV6-5 . TRBD1 TGTGCCAGCAGTTACTCTACAGGGGGCAGCTACGAGCAGTACTTC CASSYSTGGSYEQYF
TRBJ2-5 TRBV6-5 . . TGTGCCAGCAGGTCTCAGCCACAAGAGACCCAGTACTTC CASRSQPQETQYF
TRBJ1-4 TRBV19 . . TGTGCCAGTAACGCCATGGGAGACGCTAAGGAAAAACTGTTTTTT CASNAMGDAKEKLFF
TRBJ1-5 TRBV4-1 . . TGCGCCAGCAGCCATAATACAGGGAGGGTCGATCAGCCCCAGCATTTT CASSHNTGRVDQPQHF
TRBJ2-1 TRBV7-6 . TRBD2 TGTGCCAGCAGTCAGAGGGCGGGAGGGCCATCCTACAATGAGCAGTTCTTC CASSQRAGGPSYNEQFF
TRBJ1-3 TRBV28 . . TGTGCCAGCAGCGGGGTGACACGCTCTGGAAACACCATATATTTT CASSGVTRSGNTIYF
TRBJ2-1 TRBV19 . . TGTGCCAGTAGTATTTGGAGGGACTCCTACAATGAGCAGTTCTTC CASSIWRDSYNEQFF
TRBJ2-5 TRBV5-6 . . TGTGCCAGCAGCGGGGGGCTTCACGATTACCAAGAGACCCAGTACTTC CASSGGLHDYQETQYF
TRBJ1-2 TRBV28 . . TGTGCCAGCAGCTCCACGGGGGCTTACTATGGCTACACCTTC CASSSTGAYYGYTF
TRBJ2-7 TRBV4-1 . . TGCGCCAGCAGCCAAGATCTAGGAAGGGTGGGGGAACACGAGCAGTACTTC CASSQDLGRVGEHEQYF
TRBJ2-2 TRBV5-1 . . TGCGCCAGCAGCTTGGTAGGGCAGGGCAACGCCGGGGAGCTGTTTTTT CASSLVGQGNAGELFF
TRBJ2-1 TRBV6-4 . . TGTGCCAGCAGCCCCCGGTGGGACACCCGCTCCTACAATGAGCAGTTCTTC CASSPRWDTRSYNEQFF
TRBJ2-3 TRBV11-2 . . TGTGCCAGCAGCTCTCCTGCGGGGGCGGGCACAGATACGCAGTATTTT CASSSPAGAGTDTQYF